Described below is a single TCR beta chain sequence and its context. Its cognate antigen is unknown. The entry originates in a study of T cells in Graves' hyperthyroidism and ophthalmopathy. Looking at the study overall: Peripheral blood was drawn at first diagnosis, prior to all treatment.

TCR beta CDR3 sequences were amplified from RNA transcripts. First-round RT-PCR with HTBI primers amplified the TCR CDR3 region. TCRdb re-called the multiplex PCR reads through MiXCR, storing one row per CDR3 protein. The sample lists 490,000 or so distinct CDR3 sequences; 20% to 25% were seen once. The CDR3 contains 17 residues. The junction had 7 bases not matched to a gene; V was cut back by 1 base and J by 4 bases. From germline, CDR1 is SGHTA and CDR2 FQGNSA. General observations from the study: Ophthalmopathy was identified by the model a median roughly six months ahead of onset. Most thyroid clonotypes that were expanded above 0.001 also turned up in blood.

The origin of this receptor is a woman aged 70-85 years with Graves' ophthalmopathy. What was sequenced was blood. V is TRBV7-2 and J is TRBJ2-5, with 12 bases that match TRBD2. CDR3 nucleotides: TGTGCCAGCAGCTTAGTGCGGAGACTAGCGGGAGTAGAGACCCAGTACTTC. Encoded protein: CASSLVRRLAGVETQYF.